Listed below are T cell receptor beta chains from one sample, sequenced in a study of regulatory T cells in long-lasting Graves disease. TCRdb processed the multiplex PCR reads anew with MiXCR; each CDR3 protein has one entry. The table lists about 520,000 distinct CDR3 sequences, more than 10% of them singletons. This same sample was also taken into another study, of T cells in Graves' hyperthyroidism and ophthalmopathy.

The sequencing used peripheral blood mononuclear cells (PBMCs), collected at new diagnosis, from a patient treated with antithyroid drugs. The origin of the receptors is a woman younger than 45 with Graves disease. The conserved cysteine and the conserved F or W are not part of the CDR3 here. Size tells how often a clone was seen (once, few, many) or the class of an expanded clone, and some rows leave it out.

clone_size	v_call	j_call	cdr3_aa
many	TRBV6-1	TRBJ2-2	ASSRTGGASGELF
-	TRBV19	TRBJ1-1	ASSIPGPQEMNTEAF
many	TRBV20-1	TRBJ2-3	SARVRNRAGLTDTQY
many	TRBV28	TRBJ2-6	ASSSTGGPLGANVLT
many	TRBV20-1	TRBJ2-1	SAGEALAVTNEQF
few	TRBV20-1	TRBJ2-3	SAIKRTGQDTQY
many	TRBV6-2/TRBV6-3	TRBJ2-1	ASSSRGRAYVEQGNEQF
-	TRBV7-3	TRBJ2-1	ASSLGPGGNEQF
-	TRBV30	TRBJ1-1	AWSVRGTRIEAF
many	TRBV6-1	TRBJ1-1	ASQTDRQGYTEAF
few	TRBV12-5	TRBJ2-2	ASGLVVRLPTGELF
few	TRBV28	TRBJ2-7	ASGFFTEQY
many	TRBV2	TRBJ2-5	ASSVLRTVETQY
-	TRBV19	TRBJ2-1	ASSTTGTNYNEQF
many	TRBV29-1	TRBJ1-1	SVGGGRGTEAF
-	TRBV4-3	TRBJ2-1	ASSQGTEGAWQF
many	TRBV2	TRBJ2-7	ASHQGRIYEQY
many	TRBV12-3/TRBV12-4	TRBJ1-1	ASSFSLNTEAF
many	TRBV30	TRBJ1-3	AWNWDSRRGNTIY
-	TRBV12-3/TRBV12-4	TRBJ2-3	ASSPRDFNTDTQY
many	TRBV28	TRBJ2-5	ASSLTSGSNQY
many	TRBV9	TRBJ1-2	ASSVSPNEGPYGYT
many	TRBV7-9	TRBJ2-6	ASSWVRGAGANVLT
many	TRBV29-1	TRBJ2-3	SALLAGGYGTDTQY
many	TRBV2	TRBJ1-5	ASSEVRGQGQPQH
many	TRBV7-2	TRBJ1-2	ASSLSTHYGYT
many	TRBV29-1	TRBJ2-7	SVERTSGRDYEQY
many	TRBV20-1	TRBJ2-1	SARRVSSYNEQF
many	TRBV2	TRBJ1-2	ASSGDRANYGYT
-	TRBV4-3	TRBJ1-4	ASSQQTPTNEKLF
many	TRBV14	TRBJ2-1	ASSQLYNEQF
many	TRBV11-3	TRBJ2-1	ASSYGLAGTNEQF
few	TRBV7-6	TRBJ2-3	ASSFEGGRTDTQY
-	TRBV13	TRBJ2-5	ASSLSGVPTQY
few	TRBV5-6	TRBJ1-5	ASSLDPEGEPQH
many	TRBV2	TRBJ1-5	ASSGRRGQEPQH
few	TRBV20-1	TRBJ2-5	SARDRRGPETQY
many	TRBV27	TRBJ2-7	ASSILTGPSSYEQY
many	TRBV20-1	TRBJ2-7	SARAPARGRYEQY
many	TRBV5-6	TRBJ2-5	ASSPSGTGSQETQY
many	TRBV12-3/TRBV12-4	TRBJ2-1	ASRERTSGRANEQF
-	TRBV12-3/TRBV12-4	TRBJ1-5	ASSPRGGGSQPQH
many	TRBV12-3/TRBV12-4	TRBJ2-2	ALNGTGNTGELF
many	TRBV18	TRBJ2-7	ASSPKKLPSYEQY
once	TRBV29-1	TRBJ2-2	SAGVSTGELF
-	TRBV3-1	TRBJ2-7	ASSRGGSFSYEQY